The next 15 T cell receptor beta chains were all read from a single sample in a study of shared clonotypes between healthy human individuals. Selected positively for CCR7 and CD45RO-negative, naive CD8 cells excluded terminally differentiated effector memory CD45RA+ cells. Assay: immunoSEQ multiplex PCR; the TCRdb copy retains only in-frame clones and omits some. This sample yields around 600,000 clones, of which 90% to 95% are seen a single time; over 0.095% belongs to the top ten. Sequencing was performed on naive CD8+ T cells sorted from blood. These receptors originate from a woman aged 25 to 39 in good health.

This clone showed up just once. V gene TRBV19 combines with J gene TRBJ2-7, with TRBD1 identical over 9 bases. From germline, CDR1 is LNHDA and CDR2 SQIVND (reference sequence). The CDR3 has 15 amino acids. Trimming at V came to 5 bases and at J to 3 bases, leaving 8 bases not matched to a gene. CDR3 in amino acids: CASSSGTGRGYEQYF. The CDR3 coding sequence is TGTGCCAGTAGTTCGGGGACAGGGCGCGGCTACGAGCAGTACTTC.

This clone occurred once. The gene calls are TRBV18 and TRBJ2-2; 7 bases agree with TRBD2. This CDR3 has 16 amino acids. Trimming cost V 0 bases and J 2 bases; bases outside gene matches: 3. Germline CDR1 reads KGHSH; CDR2 reads LQKENI. This CDR3 reads CASSPPLAANTGELFF. DNA for the CDR3: TGTGCCAGCTCACCACCCCTAGCGGCCAACACCGGGGAGCTGTTTTTT.

The rearrangement joins TRBV5-1 to TRBJ2-7, with a weak D call TRBD2 (6 bases). The germline CDR1 and CDR2 sequences are SGHRS and YFSETQ. The length of the CDR3 is 13 residues. With 5 bases removed from V and 3 bases from J, the gap between germline ends came to 12 bases. DNA of the CDR3: TGCGCCAGCAGAGCGGACTACAACTACGAGCAGTACTTC. Protein sequence: CASRADYNYEQYF.

The chain carries TRBV28 and TRBJ2-7; tentative D call: TRBD2 (5 bases). CDR1 is MDHEN and CDR2 is SYDVKM in the germline V gene. The CDR3 is made up of 17 amino acids. V was pared by 6 bases and J by 0 bases, with 21 bases between. This CDR3 is CASSQTKGSGLSYEQYF. Written as DNA, the CDR3 is TGTGCCAGCAGCCAAACAAAAGGCAGCGGACTCTCCTACGAGCAGTACTTC.

This chain joins TRBV6-5 and TRBJ2-7, with unresolved D. CDR3 length: 11 residues. Germline CDR1 MNHEY, CDR2 SVGAGI. V was pared by 4 bases and J by 7 bases, with 8 bases between. CDR3 sequence: CASSSQGEQYF. CDR3 sequence (DNA): TGTGCCAGCAGTTCTCAAGGGGAGCAGTACTTC.

The chain combines TRBV28 with TRBJ2-7; a weak D match, TRBD1 (7 bases). V lost 4 bases and J 3 bases, leaving 16 bases between the germline ends. CDR3 length: 15 residues. Germline-derived CDR1 and CDR2 are MDHEN and SYDVKM. This CDR3 is CASSSPQGGNYEQYF. DNA for the CDR3: TGTGCCAGCAGTTCCCCGCAGGGGGGAAACTACGAGCAGTACTTC.

The chain has TRBV7-2 and TRBJ2-6; weak D call: TRBD1 (5 bases). The length of the CDR3 is 18 residues. Germline CDR1 is SGHTA and CDR2 is FQGNSA. The V and J ends lost 5 bases and 1 base respectively, with 18 bases between them. DNA of the CDR3: TGTGCCAGCAGCCCTCCGGGCCCAAGGGGTTCTGGGGCCAACGTCCTGACTTTC. Protein sequence: CASSPPGPRGSGANVLTF.

This sequence joins TRBV5-5 and TRBJ1-1; D not resolved. The ends were cut back, 0 bases at V and 10 bases at J, with 13 bases in the middle. There are 13 residues in the CDR3. Germline V gene lookup returns CDR1 SGHKS and CDR2 YYEKEE (reference sequence). The CDR3: CASSLEVIALAFF. The CDR3 DNA reads as TGTGCCAGCAGCTTGGAGGTCATCGCGCTAGCTTTCTTT.

A single count supports this clone. The genes are TRBV13 and TRBJ2-7; tentatively, D is TRBD1 (6 bases). Germline V gives CDR1 PRHDT, CDR2 FYEKMQ (reference sequence). This CDR3 has 15 residues. V lost 3 bases and J 2 bases, leaving 14 bases between the germline ends. CDR3 DNA sequence: TGTGCCAGCAGCTTCGACAGGCTAAATCCCTACGAGCAGTACTTC. It translates to CASSFDRLNPYEQYF.

This chain uses TRBV5-6 with TRBJ1-2, with D possibly matching TRBD1 (6 bases). V shed 0 bases and J shed 8 bases, with 11 bases lying between them. CDR3 length equals 13 residues. Per germline, CDR1 SGHDT and CDR2 YYEEEE. CDR3 in amino acids: CASSLGGGRGYTF. The CDR3 nucleotides read TGTGCCAGCAGCTTGGGCGGGGGCAGGGGCTACACCTTC.

This clone was found once. This chain uses TRBV29-1 with TRBJ2-7, with 7 bases matching TRBD2. Trimming at V came to 3 bases and at J to 3 bases, leaving 17 bases not matched to a gene. Per germline, CDR1 SQVTM and CDR2 ANQGSEA. This CDR3 spans 17 amino acids. The CDR3 sequence: CSVELNHLPLAVYEQYF. The CDR3 DNA reads as TGCAGCGTTGAGCTCAATCATTTACCCCTAGCGGTCTACGAGCAGTACTTC.

This chain joins TRBV13 and TRBJ1-2; TRBD1 might be the D (5 bases). The germline gives CDR1 PRHDT, CDR2 FYEKMQ (reference sequence). The CDR3 covers 12 residues. Between the trimmed V and J ends, which lost 4 bases and 8 bases, there was a span of 11 bases. CDR3 region: CASSWGLGGYTF. In DNA, the CDR3 is TGTGCCAGCAGCTGGGGCCTCGGGGGCTACACCTTC.

As concerns this clone: Additional DNA sequences in this sample encode the identical CDR3. The rearrangement joins TRBV27 to TRBJ1-1, with D unresolved. The germline V gene has CDR1 MNHEY and CDR2 SMNVEV (reference sequence). The CDR3 length is 13 residues. Trimming took 2 bases from V and 0 from J, leaving 4 bases between them. The CDR3 DNA follows: TGTGCCAGCAGTTTAGGCTTGAACACTGAAGCTTTCTTT. This translates into CASSLGLNTEAFF.

This chain joins TRBV2 and TRBJ2-1; TRBD2 matches at 8 bases. The CDR3 spans 15 residues. CDR1 and CDR2 from the germline V gene are SNHLY and FYNNEI. The V and J ends lost 1 base and 6 bases, in that order; junction bases with no gene match: 5. CDR3 sequence reads: CASSEGAGEFNEQFF. CDR3 bases: TGTGCCAGCAGTGAAGGAGCGGGAGAGTTCAATGAGCAGTTCTTC.

The CDR3 bases are TGCAGCGTTGAACTGAATGAGCAGTTCTTC. Encoded protein: CSVELNEQFF. V gene TRBV29-1 combines with J gene TRBJ2-1; the D is unclear. The CDR3 contains 10 residues. The ends were cut back, 2 bases at V and 7 bases at J, with 3 bases in the middle. From germline, CDR1 is SQVTM and CDR2 ANQGSEA.